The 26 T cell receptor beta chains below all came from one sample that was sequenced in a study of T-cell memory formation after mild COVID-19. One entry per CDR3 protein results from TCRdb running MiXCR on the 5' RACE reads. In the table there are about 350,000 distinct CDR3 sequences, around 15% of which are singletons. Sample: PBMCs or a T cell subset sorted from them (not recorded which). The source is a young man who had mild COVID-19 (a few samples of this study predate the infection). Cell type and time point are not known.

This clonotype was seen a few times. Here the CDR3 reads CASSGDRAGADTQYF. The CDR3 nucleotides are TGTGCCAGCAGCGGGGACAGGGCGGGGGCAGATACGCAGTATTTT. V is TRBV9 and J is TRBJ2-3; TRBD1 matches 9 bases. The V segment lost 3 bases and the J segment 4 bases; nucleotides outside the gene matches: 6. Germline V gives CDR1 SGDLS, CDR2 YYNGEE. CDR3 length: 15 amino acids.

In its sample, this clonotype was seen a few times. CDR3 DNA: TGTGCCAGCAGCTTTGGGTATTCCACAGATACGCAGTATTTT. As protein: CASSFGYSTDTQYF. V is TRBV7-2 and J is TRBJ2-3; D not resolved. CDR1 is SGHTA, CDR2 FQGNSA, per germline. The CDR3 extends over 14 amino acids. The V end lost 3 bases, the J end lost 2 bases, and 9 bases lay between the germline ends.

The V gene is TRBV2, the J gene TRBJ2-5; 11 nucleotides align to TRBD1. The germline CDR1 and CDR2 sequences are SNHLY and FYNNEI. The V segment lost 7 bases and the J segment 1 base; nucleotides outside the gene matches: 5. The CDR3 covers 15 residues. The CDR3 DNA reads TGTGCCAGCACGGACAGGGGGCAGTTCCAAGAGACCCAGTACTTC. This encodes CASTDRGQFQETQYF.

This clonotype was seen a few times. The CDR3 sequence: CASSPAGRVYNTQYF. The CDR3 DNA is TGTGCCAGCAGTCCCGCCGGCAGGGTCTACAATACGCAGTATTTT. The V gene is TRBV7-9, the J gene TRBJ2-3; D may be TRBD1 (5 bases). CDR3 length: 15 residues. From germline, CDR1 is SEHNR and CDR2 FQNEAQ (reference sequence). The ends were cut back, 6 bases at V and 7 bases at J, with 20 bases in the middle.

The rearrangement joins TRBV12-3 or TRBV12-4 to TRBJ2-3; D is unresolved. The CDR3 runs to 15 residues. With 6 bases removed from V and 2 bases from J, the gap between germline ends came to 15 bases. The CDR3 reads CASSYRPGNTDTQYF. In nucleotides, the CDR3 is TGTGCCAGCAGCTATAGACCGGGCAACACAGATACGCAGTATTTT.

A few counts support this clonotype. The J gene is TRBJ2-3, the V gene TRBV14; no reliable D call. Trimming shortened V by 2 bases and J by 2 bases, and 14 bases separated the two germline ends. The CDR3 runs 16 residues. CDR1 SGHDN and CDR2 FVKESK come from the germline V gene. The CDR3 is CASSQWLLGNTDTQYF. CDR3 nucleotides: TGTGCCAGCAGCCAATGGCTACTCGGAAACACAGATACGCAGTATTTT.

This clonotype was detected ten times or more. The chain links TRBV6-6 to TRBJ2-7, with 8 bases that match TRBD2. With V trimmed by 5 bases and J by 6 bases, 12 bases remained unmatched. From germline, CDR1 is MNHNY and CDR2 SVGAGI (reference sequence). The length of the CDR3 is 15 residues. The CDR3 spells CASSPPGTSFSEQYF. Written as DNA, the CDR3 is TGTGCCAGCAGTCCACCCGGGACTAGTTTTTCCGAGCAGTACTTC.

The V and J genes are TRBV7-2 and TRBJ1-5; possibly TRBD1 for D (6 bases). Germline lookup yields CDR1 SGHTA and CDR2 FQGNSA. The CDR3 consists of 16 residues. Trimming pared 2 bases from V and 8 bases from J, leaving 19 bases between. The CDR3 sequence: CASSLIEGGFMKPQHF. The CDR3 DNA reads TGTGCCAGCAGCTTAATAGAAGGGGGTTTTATGAAGCCCCAGCATTTT.

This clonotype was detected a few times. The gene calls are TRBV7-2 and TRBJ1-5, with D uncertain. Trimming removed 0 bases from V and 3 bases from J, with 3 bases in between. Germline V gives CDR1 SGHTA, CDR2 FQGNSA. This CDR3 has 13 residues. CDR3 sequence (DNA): TGTGCCAGCAGCTTAGCGGACAATCAGCCCCAGCATTTT. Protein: CASSLADNQPQHF.

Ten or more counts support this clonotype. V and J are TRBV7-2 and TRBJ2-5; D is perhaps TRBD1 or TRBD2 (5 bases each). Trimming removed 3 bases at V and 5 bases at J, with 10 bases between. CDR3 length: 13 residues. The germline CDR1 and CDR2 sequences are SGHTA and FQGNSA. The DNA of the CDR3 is TGTGCCAGCAGCTTTCTGGGACCTGAGACCCAGTACTTC. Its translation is CASSFLGPETQYF.

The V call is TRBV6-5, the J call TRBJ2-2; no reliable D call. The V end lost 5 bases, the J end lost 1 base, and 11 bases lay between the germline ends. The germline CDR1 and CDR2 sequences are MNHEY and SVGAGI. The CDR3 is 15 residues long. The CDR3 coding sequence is TGTGCCAGCAGTACCCGGTCAGGGAACACCGGGGAGCTGTTTTTT. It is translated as CASSTRSGNTGELFF.

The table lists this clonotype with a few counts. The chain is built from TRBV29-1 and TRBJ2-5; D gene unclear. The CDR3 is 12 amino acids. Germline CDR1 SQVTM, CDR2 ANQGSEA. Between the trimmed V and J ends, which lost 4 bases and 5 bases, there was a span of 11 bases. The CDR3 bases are TGCAGCGTTGTTCTGGGGTTGGAGACCCAGTACTTC. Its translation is CSVVLGLETQYF. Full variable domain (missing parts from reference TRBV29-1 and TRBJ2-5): SAVISQKPSRDICQRGTSLTIQCQVDSQVTMMFWYRQQPGQSLTLIATANQGSEATYESGFVIDKFPISRPNLTFSTLTVSNMSPEDSSIYLCSVVLGLETQYFGPGTRLLVL.

The CDR3 DNA reads TGCGCCAGCAGTGATACCGGGACAGGGGTATCCCGCGGGGCCAACGTCCTGACTTTC. It specifies CASSDTGTGVSRGANVLTF. This chain connects TRBV10-2 to TRBJ2-6, with TRBD1 matching over 10 bases. J was trimmed by 4 bases and V by 3 bases; bases with no gene match: 12. The germline V gene has CDR1 WSHSY and CDR2 SAAADI. The CDR3 is made up of 19 amino acids.

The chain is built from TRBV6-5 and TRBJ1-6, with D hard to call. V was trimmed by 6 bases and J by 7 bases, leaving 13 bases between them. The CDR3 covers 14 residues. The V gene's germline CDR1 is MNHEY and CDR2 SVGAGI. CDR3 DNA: TGTGCCAGCAGGTGGGGAACTGCGAATTCACCCCTCCACTTT. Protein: CASRWGTANSPLHF.

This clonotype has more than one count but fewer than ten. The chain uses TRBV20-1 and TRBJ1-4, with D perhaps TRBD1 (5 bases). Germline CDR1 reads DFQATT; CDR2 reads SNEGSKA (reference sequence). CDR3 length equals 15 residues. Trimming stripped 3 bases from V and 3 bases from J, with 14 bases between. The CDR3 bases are TGCAGTGCTAGCGGGCAGGGATACGCTAATGAAAAACTGTTTTTT. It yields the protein CSASGQGYANEKLFF.

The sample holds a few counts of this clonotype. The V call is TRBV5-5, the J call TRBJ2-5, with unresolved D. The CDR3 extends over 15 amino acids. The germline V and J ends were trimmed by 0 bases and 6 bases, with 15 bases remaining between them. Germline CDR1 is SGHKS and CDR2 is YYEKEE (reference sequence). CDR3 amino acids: CASSLGPTGSKTQYF. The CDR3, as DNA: TGTGCCAGCAGCTTGGGACCTACGGGTAGTAAGACCCAGTACTTC.

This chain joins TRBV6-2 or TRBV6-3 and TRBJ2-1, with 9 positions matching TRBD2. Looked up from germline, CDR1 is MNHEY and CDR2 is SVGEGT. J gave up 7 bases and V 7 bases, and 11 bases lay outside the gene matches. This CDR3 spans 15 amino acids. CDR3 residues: CASKRGGGARNEQFF. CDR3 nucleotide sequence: TGTGCCAGCAAGCGAGGCGGGGGGGCTAGGAATGAGCAGTTCTTC.

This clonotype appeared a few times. The CDR3 spells CASSLAPQRRSYNEQFF. The CDR3 nucleotides read TGTGCCAGCAGCTTAGCTCCACAGCGTCGCTCCTACAATGAGCAGTTCTTC. The rearrangement joins TRBV7-2 to TRBJ2-1; D not certain. Trimming took 0 bases from V and 0 from J, leaving 12 bases between them. Germline CDR1 reads SGHTA; CDR2 reads FQGNSA. The CDR3 spans 17 residues.

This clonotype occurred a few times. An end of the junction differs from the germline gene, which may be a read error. The CDR3 DNA sequence: TGTGCCAGCAGCGCCCGAGTGGTCTCGGATGGCTACACCTTT. Translation gives CASSARVVSDGYTF. The rearrangement links TRBV6-6 to TRBJ1-2, with D unclear. The CDR3 is 14 residues long. Germline V lookup: CDR1 MNHNY, CDR2 SVGAGI (reference sequence).

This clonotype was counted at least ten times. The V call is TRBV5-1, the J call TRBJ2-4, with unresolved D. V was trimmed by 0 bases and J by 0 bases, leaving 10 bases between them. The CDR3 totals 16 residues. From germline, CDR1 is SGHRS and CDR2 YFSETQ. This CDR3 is CASSLEPGLAKNIQYF. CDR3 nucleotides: TGCGCCAGCAGCTTGGAACCAGGCCTAGCCAAAAACATTCAGTACTTC. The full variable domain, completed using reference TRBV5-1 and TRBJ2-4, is KAGVTQTPRYLIKTRGQQVTLSCSPISGHRSVSWYQQTPGQGLQFLFEYFSETQRNKGNFPGRFSGRQFSNSRSEMNVSTLELGDSALYLCASSLEPGLAKNIQYFGAGTRLSVL.

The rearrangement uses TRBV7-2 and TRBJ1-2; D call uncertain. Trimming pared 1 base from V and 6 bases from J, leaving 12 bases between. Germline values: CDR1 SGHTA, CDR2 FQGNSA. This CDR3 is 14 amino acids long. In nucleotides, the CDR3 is TGTGCCAGCAGCTTAGTGGGCAGATTAAATGGCTACACCTTC. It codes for CASSLVGRLNGYTF. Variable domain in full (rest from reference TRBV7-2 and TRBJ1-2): GAGVSQSPSNKVTEKGKDVELRCDPISGHTALYWYRQSLGQGLEFLIYFQGNSAPDKSGLPSDRFSAERTGGSVSTLTIQRTQQEDSAVYLCASSLVGRLNGYTFGSGTRLTVV.

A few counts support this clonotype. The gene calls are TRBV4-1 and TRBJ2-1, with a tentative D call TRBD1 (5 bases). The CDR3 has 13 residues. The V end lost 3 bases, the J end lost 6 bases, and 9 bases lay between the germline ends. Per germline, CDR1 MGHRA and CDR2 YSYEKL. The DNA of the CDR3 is TGCGCCAGCAGCCAGGGGCCCTTCAATGAGCAGTTCTTC. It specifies CASSQGPFNEQFF.

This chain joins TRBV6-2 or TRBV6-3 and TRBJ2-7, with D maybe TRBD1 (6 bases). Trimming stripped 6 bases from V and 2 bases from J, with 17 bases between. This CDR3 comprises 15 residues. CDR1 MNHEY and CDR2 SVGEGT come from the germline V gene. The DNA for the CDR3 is TGTGCCAGCAGCACCCTTCCCAGGGGAACCTACGAGCAGTACGTC. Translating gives CASSTLPRGTYEQYV.

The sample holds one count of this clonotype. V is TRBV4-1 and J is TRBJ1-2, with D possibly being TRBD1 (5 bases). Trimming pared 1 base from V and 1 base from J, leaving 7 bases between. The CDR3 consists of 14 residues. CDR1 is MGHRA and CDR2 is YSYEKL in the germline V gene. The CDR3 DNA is TGCGCCAGCAGCCAAGTCCAGGGTAACTATGGCTACACCTTC. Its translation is CASSQVQGNYGYTF.

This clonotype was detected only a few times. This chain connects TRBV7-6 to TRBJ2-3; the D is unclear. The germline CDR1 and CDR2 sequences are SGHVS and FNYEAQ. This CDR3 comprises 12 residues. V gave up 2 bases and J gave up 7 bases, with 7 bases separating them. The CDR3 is CASSLWRNTQYF. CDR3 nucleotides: TGTGCCAGCAGCTTATGGAGAAATACGCAGTATTTT. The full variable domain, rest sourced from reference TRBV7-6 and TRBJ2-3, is GAGVSQSPRYKVTKRGQDVALRCDPISGHVSLYWYRQALGQGPEFLTYFNYEAQQDKSGLPNDRFSAERPEGSISTLTIQRTEQRDSAMYRCASSLWRNTQYFGPGTRLTVL.

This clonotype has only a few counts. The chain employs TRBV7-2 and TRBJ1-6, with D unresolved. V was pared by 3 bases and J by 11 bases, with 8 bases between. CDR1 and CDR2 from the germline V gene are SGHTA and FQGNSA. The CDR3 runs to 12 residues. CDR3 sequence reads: CASSLSGTPLHF. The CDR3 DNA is TGTGCCAGCAGCTTGTCCGGGACACCCCTCCACTTT.